This T cell receptor (beta chain) was found in a study of cytomegalovirus exposure and HLA in healthy donors. The PCR was carried out with 60 Vbeta primers and 13 Jbeta primers. Profiling relied on immunoSEQ multiplex PCR, and the TCRdb table lists in-frame clones only, not all of them. The table lists some 180,000 clones, approximately 12% of them singletons. Overall study findings and caveats: Immune exposure was documented only through CMV serostatus. In an earlier analysis, in some 500 donors, most V segments appeared productive either ~87% or ~30% of the time. Cytomegalovirus association was assigned to about 180 TCR beta chains.

In germline, CDR1 is SGDLS, CDR2 YYNGEE. V shed 4 bases and J shed 1 base, with 8 bases lying between them. The CDR3 has 13 amino acids. Among the donors, all were healthy bone marrow donors. Only a few counts were recorded for this clone. The antigen is unknown. This clonotype was sampled from a man in his fifties in good health and CMV-seropositive. This rearrangement joins TRBV9 to TRBJ1-1; TRBD1 is a possible D gene (5 bases). Material for sequencing was PBMCs. CDR3 loop: CASSRQGNTEAFF. In nucleotides, the CDR3 is TGTGCCAGCAGCAGGCAGGGGAACACTGAAGCTTTCTTT.